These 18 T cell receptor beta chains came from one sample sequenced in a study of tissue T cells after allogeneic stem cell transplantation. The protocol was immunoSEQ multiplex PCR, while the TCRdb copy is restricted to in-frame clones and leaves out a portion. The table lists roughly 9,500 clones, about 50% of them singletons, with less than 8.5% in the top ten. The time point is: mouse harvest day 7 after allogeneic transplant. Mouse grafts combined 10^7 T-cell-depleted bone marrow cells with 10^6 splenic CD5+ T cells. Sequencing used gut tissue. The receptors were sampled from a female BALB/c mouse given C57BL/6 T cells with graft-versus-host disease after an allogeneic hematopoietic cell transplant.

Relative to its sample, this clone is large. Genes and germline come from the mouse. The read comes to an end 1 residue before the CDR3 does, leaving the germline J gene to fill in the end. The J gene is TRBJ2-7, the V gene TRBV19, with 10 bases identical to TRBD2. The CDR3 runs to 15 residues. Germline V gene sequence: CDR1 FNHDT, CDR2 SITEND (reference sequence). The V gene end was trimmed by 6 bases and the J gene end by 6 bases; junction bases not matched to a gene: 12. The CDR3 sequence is CASTRGGLGGLEQYF. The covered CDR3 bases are TGTGCCAGCACTCGTGGGGGGCTGGGGGGGCTTGAACAGTAC.

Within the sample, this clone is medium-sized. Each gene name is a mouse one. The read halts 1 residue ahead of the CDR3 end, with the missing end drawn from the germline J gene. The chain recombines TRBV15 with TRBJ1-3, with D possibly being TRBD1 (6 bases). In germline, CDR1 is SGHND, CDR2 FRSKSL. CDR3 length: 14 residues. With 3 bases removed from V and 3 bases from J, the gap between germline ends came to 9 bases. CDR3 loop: CASSLGGIGNTLYF. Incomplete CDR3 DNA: TGTGCCAGCAGTTTGGGGGGCATTGGAAATACGCTCTAT.

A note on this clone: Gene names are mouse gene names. CDR3 region: CSSSLQGGTQYF. CDR3 bases read: TGCTCCAGCAGCCTACAGGGGGGCACCCAGTAC. The genes are TRBV23 and TRBJ2-5; TRBD1 was called by the table and not checked on the DNA. The read ends 1 residue shy of where the CDR3 ends; the end is completed using the germline J gene. The germline V gene has CDR1 KGHTA and CDR2 FQNQQP. The CDR3 totals 12 residues.

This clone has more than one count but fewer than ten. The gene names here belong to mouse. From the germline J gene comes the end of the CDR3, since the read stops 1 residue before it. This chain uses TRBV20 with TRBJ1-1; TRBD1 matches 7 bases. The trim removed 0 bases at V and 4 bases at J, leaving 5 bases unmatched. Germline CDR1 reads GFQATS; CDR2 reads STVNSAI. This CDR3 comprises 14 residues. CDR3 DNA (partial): TGTGGTGCTAGGGATGGAGGGGGCGCCACAGAAGTCTTC. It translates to CGARDGGGATEVF. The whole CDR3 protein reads CGARDGGGATEVFF. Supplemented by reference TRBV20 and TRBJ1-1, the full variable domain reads GALVYQYPRRTICKSGTSMRMECQAVGFQATSVAWYRQSPQKTFELIALSTVNSAIKYEQNFTQEKFPISHPNLSFSSMTVLNAYLEDRGLYLCGARDGGGATEVFFGKGTRLTVV.

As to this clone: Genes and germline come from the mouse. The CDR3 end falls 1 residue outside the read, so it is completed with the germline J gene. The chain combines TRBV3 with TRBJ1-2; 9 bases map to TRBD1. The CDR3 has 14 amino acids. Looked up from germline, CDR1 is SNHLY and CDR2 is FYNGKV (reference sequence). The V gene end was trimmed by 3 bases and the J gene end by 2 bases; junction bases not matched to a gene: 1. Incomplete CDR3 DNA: TGTGCCAGCAGCTTCGGGACAGGGAACTCCGACTACACC. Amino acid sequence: CASSFGTGNSDYT. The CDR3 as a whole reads CASSFGTGNSDYTF.

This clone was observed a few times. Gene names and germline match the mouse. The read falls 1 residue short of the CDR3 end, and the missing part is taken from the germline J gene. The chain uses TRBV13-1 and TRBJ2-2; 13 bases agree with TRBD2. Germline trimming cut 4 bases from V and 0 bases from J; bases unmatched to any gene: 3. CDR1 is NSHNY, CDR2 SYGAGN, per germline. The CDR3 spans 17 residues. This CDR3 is CASSRDWGGSNTGQLYF. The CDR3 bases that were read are TGTGCCAGCAGTCGGGACTGGGGGGGTTCAAACACCGGGCAGCTCTAC.

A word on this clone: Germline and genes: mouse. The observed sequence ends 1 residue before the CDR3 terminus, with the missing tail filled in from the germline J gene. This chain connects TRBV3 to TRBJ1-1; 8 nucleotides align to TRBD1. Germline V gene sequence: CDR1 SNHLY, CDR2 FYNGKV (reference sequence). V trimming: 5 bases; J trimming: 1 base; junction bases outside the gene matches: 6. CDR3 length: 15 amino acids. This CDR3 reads CASSPWTGKNTEVFF. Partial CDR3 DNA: TGTGCCAGCAGCCCCTGGACAGGGAAAAACACAGAAGTCTTC.

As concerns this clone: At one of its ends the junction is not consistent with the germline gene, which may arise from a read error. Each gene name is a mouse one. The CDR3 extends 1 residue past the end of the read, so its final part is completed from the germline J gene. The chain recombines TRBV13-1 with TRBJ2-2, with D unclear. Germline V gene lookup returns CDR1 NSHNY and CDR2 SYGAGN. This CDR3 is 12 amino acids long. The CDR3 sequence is CASGDYTGQLYF. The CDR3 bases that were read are TGTGCCAGCGGTGATTACACCGGGCAGCTCTAC.

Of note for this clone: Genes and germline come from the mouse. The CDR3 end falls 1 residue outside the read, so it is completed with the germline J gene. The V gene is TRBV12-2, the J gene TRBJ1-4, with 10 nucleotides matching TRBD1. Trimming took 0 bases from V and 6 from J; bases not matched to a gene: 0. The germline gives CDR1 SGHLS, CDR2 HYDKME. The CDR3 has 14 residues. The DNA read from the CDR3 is TGTGCCAGCTCTCTCGGGACAGGGGACGAAAGATTATTT. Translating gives CASSLGTGDERLF. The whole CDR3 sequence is CASSLGTGDERLFF.

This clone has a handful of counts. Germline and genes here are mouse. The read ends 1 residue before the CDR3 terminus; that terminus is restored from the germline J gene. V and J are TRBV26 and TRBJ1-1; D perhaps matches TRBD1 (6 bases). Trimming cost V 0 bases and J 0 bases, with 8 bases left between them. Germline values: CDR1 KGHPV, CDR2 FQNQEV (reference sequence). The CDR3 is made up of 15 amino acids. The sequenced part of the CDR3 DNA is TGTGCCAGCAGTCTGTCGGGGGCTTCAAACACAGAAGTCTTC. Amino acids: CASSLSGASNTEVF. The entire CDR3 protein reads CASSLSGASNTEVFF.

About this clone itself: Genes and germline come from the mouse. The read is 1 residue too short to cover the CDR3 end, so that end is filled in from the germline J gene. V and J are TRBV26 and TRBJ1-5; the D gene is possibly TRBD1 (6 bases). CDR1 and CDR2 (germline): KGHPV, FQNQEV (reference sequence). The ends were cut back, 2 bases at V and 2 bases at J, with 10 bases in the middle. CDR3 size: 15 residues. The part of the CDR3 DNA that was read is TGTGCCAGCAGTCTGGGGGGGCTGGACAACCAGGCTCCGCTT. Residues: CASSLGGLDNQAPL. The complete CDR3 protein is CASSLGGLDNQAPLF.

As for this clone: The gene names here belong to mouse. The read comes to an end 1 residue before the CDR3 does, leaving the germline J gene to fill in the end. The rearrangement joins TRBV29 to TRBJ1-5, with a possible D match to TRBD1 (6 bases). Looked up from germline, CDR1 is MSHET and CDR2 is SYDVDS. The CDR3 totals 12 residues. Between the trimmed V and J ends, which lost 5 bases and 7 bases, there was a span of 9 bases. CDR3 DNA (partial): TGTGCTAGCAGTCCCACAGGGCAGGCTCCGCTT. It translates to CASSPTGQAPL. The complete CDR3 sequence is CASSPTGQAPLF. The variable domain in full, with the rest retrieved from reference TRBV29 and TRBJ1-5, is DMKVTQMPRYLIKRMGENVLLECGQDMSHETMYWYRQDPGLGLQLIYISYDVDSNSEGDIPKGYRVSRKKREHFSLILDSAKTNQTSVYFCASSPTGQAPLFGEGTRLSVL.

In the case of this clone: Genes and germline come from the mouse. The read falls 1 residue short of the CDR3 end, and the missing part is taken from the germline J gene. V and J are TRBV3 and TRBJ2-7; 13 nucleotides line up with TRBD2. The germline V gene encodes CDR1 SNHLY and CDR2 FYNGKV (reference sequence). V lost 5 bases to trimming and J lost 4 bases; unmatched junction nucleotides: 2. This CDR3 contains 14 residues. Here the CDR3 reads CASSRTGGAYEQYF. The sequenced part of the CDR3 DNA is TGTGCCAGCAGCCGGACTGGGGGGGCTTATGAACAGTAC.

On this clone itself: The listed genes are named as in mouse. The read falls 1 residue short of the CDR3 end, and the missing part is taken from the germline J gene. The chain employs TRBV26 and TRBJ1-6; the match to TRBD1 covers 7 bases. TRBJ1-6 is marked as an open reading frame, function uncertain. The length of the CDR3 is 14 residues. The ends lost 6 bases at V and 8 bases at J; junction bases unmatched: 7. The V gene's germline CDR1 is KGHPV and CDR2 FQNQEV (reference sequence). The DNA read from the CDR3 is TGTGCCAGCAGCCACAGGGGAGGGGATTCGCCCCTCTAC. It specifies CASSHRGGDSPLY. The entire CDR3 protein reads CASSHRGGDSPLYF.

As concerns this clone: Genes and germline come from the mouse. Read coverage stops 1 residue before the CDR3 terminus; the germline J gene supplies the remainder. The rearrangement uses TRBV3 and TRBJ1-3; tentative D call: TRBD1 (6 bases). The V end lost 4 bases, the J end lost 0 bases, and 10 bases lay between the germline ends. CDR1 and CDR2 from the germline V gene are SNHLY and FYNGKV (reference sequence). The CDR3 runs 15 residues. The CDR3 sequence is CASSSRTDSGNTLYF. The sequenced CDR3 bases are TGTGCCAGCAGCTCCCGGACAGATTCTGGAAATACGCTCTAT.

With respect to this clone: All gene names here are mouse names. CDR3 sequence reads: CAWSLVGDYEQYF. CDR3 DNA (partial): TGTGCCTGGAGTCTAGTCGGGGACTATGAACAGTAC. This chain uses TRBV31 with TRBJ2-7; D not certain. Sequencing ends 1 residue short of the CDR3 end; the germline J gene provides the rest. The germline V gene has CDR1 GKSSPN and CDR2 SITVG. Between the trimmed V and J ends, which lost 0 bases and 3 bases, there was a span of 9 bases. This CDR3 is built from 13 residues. Complete variable domain (other parts from reference TRBV31 and TRBJ2-7): AQTIHQWPVAEIKAVGSPLSLGCTIKGKSSPNLYWYWQATGGTLQQLFYSITVGQVESVVQLNLSASRPKDDQFILSTEKLLLSHSGFYLCAWSLVGDYEQYFGPGTRLTVL.

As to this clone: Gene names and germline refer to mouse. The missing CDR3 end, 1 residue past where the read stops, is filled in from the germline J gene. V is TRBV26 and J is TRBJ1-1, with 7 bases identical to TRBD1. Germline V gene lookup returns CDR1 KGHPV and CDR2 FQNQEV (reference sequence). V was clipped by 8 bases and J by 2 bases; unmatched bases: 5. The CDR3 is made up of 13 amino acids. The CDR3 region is CASRRDSNTEVFF. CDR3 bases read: TGTGCCAGCCGCCGGGACAGTAACACAGAAGTCTTC.

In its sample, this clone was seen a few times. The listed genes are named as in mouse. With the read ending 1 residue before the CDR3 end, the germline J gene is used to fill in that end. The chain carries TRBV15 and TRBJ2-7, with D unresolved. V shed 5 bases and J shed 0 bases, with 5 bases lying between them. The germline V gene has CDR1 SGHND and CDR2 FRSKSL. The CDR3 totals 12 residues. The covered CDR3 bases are TGTGCCAGCAGTCCCGTCTCCTATGAACAGTAC. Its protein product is CASSPVSYEQY. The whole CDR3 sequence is CASSPVSYEQYF.